This entry describes one T cell receptor (beta chain). Enrollees, about 18 to 89 years old, lived in 25 or so US areas. Participants' own reports of clinical history determined their cohort assignment. Donors of Cohort 3 who recovered were those that had two negative PCRs, clearance, or symptom resolution. The sample comes from a study of blood T cell repertoires in COVID-19. The data were produced by immunoSEQ multiplex PCR, yet TCRdb's version contains in-frame clones alone and is incomplete. The repertoire holds 280,000 or so clones, with 70% to 90% as singletons. CDR3 length: 16 amino acids. Germline V CDR1 and CDR2: LNHDA, SQIVND (reference sequence). Trimming shortened V by 7 bases and J by 2 bases, and 18 bases separated the two germline ends.

The receptor was isolated from a man aged 30-40 years who had recovered from COVID-19. V and J are TRBV19 and TRBJ2-1; possible D gene TRBD1, 5 bases. Material for sequencing was PBMCs or T cells enriched from blood (not recorded which). DNA for the CDR3: TGTGCCAGTAATTTCGGGTCAGGGATAACCTACAATGAGCAGTTCTTC. Protein sequence: CASNFGSGITYNEQFF.